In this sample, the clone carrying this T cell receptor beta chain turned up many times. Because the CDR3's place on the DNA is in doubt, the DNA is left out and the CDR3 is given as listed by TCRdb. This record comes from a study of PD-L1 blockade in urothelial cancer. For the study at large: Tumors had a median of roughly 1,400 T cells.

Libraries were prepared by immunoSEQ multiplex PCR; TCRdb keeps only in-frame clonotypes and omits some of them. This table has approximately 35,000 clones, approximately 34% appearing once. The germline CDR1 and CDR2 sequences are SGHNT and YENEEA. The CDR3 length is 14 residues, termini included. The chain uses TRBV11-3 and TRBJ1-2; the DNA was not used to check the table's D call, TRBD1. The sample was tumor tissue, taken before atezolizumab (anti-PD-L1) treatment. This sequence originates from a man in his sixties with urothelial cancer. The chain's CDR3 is CASSWGQGASWDTF.